This T cell receptor beta chain was captured in a study of cytomegalovirus exposure and HLA in healthy donors. Study-wide points: A later analysis linked some 17,000 TCR beta sequences to HLA alleles at 0.05 false discovery rate. Reports credit the classifier with highly specific, highly sensitive diagnosis of cytomegalovirus status. DRB1 showed the most TCR associations and HLA-C the fewest in a later analysis, as rates varied by HLA locus.

Germline CDR1 and CDR2: PRHDT and FYEKMQ (reference sequence). With 5 bases clipped from V and 4 bases from J, the junction kept 10 bases outside the gene matches. There are 16 residues in the CDR3. Remarks on this clone: Antigen specificity is unknown.

PCR involved 60 Vbeta and 13 Jbeta primers. Assay: immunoSEQ multiplex PCR; the TCRdb copy retains only in-frame clones and omits some. The sample lists around 120,000 clones, about 82% occurring once. The chain employs TRBV13 and TRBJ2-3, with 9 nucleotides matching TRBD1. This receptor was taken from a boy aged 10-17 years in good health and CMV-seronegative. The sequenced sample was PBMCs. The CDR3 bases are TGTGCCAGCAGCCCGGGGACAGGGTCTAAGGCAGATACGCAGTATTTT. Protein sequence: CASSPGTGSKADTQYF. Variable domain in full (rest from reference TRBV13 and TRBJ2-3): AAGVIQSPRHLIKEKRETATLKCYPIPRHDTVYWYQQGPGQDPQFLISFYEKMQSDKGSIPDRFSAQQFSDYHSELNMSSLELGDSALYFCASSPGTGSKADTQYFGPGTRLTVL.